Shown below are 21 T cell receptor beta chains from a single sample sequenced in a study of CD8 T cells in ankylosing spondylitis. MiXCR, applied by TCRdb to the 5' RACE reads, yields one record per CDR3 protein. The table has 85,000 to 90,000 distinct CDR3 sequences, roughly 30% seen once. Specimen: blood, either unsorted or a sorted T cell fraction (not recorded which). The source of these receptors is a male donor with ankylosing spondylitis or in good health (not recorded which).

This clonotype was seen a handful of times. CDR3 nucleotides: TGTGCCAGCAGCAGAGCGAGGGCTGATTCACCCCTCCACTTT. Encoded protein: CASSRARADSPLHF. The genes are TRBV12-3 or TRBV12-4 and TRBJ1-6, with D uncertain. CDR3 length: 14 amino acids. Trimming removed 6 bases at V and 8 bases at J, with 14 bases between.

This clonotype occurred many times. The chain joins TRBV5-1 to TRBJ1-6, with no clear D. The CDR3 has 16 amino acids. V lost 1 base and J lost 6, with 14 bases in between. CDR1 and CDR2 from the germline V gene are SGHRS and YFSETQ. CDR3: CASSLSEHPSNSPLHF. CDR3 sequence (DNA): TGCGCCAGCAGCTTGAGTGAACACCCTTCTAATTCACCCCTCCACTTT.

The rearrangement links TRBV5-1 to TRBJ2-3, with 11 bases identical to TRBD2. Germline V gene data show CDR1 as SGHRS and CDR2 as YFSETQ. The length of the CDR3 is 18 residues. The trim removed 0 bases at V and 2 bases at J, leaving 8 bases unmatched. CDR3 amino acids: CASSLDSSGRFHTDTQYF. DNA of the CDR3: TGCGCCAGCAGCTTGGATTCTAGCGGGAGGTTCCACACAGATACGCAGTATTTT.

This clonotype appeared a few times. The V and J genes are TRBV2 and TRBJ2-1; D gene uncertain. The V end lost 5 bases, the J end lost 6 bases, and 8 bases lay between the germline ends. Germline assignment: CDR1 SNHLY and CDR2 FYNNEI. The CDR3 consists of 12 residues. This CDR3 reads CASSKPSNEQFF. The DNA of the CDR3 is TGTGCCAGCAGTAAACCTTCCAATGAGCAGTTCTTC.

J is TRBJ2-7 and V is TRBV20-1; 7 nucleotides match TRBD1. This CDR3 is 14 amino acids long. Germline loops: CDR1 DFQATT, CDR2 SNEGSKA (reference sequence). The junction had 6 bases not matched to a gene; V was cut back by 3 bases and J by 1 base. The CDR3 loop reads CSASEGAISYEQYV. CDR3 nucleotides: TGCAGTGCTAGTGAGGGGGCGATATCCTACGAGCAGTACGTC.

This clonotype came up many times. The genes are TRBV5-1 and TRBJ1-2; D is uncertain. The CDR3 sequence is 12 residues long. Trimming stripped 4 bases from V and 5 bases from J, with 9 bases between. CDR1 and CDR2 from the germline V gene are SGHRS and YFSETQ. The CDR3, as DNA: TGCGCCAGCAGCCAGGAGACTTATGGCTACACCTTC. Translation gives CASSQETYGYTF.

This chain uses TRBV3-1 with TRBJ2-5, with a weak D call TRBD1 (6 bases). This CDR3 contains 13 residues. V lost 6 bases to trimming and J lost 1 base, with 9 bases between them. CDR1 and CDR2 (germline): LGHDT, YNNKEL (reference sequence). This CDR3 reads CASRSQGQETQYF. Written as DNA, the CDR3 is TGTGCCAGCAGGTCACAGGGCCAAGAGACCCAGTACTTC.

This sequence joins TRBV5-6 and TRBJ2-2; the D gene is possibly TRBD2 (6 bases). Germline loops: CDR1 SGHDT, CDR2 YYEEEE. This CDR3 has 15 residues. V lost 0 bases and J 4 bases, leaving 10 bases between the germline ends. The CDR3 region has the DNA TGTGCCAGCAGCTTGGCGGGACTTATCACCGGGGAGCTGTTTTTT. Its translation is CASSLAGLITGELFF.

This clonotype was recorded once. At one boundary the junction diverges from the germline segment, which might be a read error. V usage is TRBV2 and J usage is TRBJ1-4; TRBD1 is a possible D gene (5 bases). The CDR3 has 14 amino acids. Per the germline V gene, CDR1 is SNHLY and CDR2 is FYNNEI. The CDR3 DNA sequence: TGTGCCAGCAGCGAAGGACAAGAGGGGGAAAAACTGTTTTTT. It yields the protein CASSEGQEGEKLFF.

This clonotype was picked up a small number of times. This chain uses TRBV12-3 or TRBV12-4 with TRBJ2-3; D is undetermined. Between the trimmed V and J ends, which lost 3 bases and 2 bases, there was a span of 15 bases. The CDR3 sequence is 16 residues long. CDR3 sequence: CASSFRTGRATDTQYF. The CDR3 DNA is TGTGCCAGCAGTTTCCGAACCGGTAGGGCCACAGATACGCAGTATTTT.

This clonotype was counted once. Written as DNA, the CDR3 is TGCAGCGCCATGGGACCCGGGGGTAACTCCTACAATGAGCAGTTCTTC. Encoded protein: CSAMGPGGNSYNEQFF. This chain uses TRBV20-1 with TRBJ2-1; possible D gene TRBD2, 6 bases. The germline V gene encodes CDR1 DFQATT and CDR2 SNEGSKA (reference sequence). The CDR3 loop spans 16 amino acids.

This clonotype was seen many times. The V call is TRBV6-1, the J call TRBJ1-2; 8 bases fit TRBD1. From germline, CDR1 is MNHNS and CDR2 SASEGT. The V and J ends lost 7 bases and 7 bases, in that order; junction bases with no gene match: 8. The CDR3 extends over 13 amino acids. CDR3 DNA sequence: TGTGCCAGCAAACTCGCCGACAGGGGTGGCTACACCTTC. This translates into CASKLADRGGYTF.

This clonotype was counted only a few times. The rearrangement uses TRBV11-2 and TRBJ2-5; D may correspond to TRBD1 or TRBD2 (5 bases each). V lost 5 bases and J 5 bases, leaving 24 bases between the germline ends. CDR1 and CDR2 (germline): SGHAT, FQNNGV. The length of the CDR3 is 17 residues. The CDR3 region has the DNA TGTGCCAGCAGCGCACTCGGGGCCTTTATAGTCGAGGAGACCCAGTACTTC. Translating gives CASSALGAFIVEETQYF.

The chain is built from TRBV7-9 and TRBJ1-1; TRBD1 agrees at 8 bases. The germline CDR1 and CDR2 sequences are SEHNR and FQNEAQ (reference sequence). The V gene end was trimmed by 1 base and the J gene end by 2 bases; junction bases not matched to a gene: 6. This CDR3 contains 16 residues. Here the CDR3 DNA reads TGTGCCAGCAGCTTAGACACCGGGACAGGAAACACTGAAGCTTTCTTT. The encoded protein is CASSLDTGTGNTEAFF.

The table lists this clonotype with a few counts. CDR3 DNA sequence: TGCAGTGCCGACGCCCAGGCCGGAGAGACCCAGTACTTC. Translating gives CSADAQAGETQYF. V gene TRBV20-1 combines with J gene TRBJ2-5; D not resolved. Germline loops: CDR1 DFQATT, CDR2 SNEGSKA (reference sequence). This CDR3 comprises 13 residues. Trimming took 6 bases from V and 4 from J, leaving 15 bases between them.

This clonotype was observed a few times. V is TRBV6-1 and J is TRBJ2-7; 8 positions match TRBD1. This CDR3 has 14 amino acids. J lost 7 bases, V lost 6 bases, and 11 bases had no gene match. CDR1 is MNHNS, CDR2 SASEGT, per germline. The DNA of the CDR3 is TGTGCCAGCAGCGGCGGGACAGGTCTTGAGGAGCAGTACTTC. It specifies CASSGGTGLEEQYF.

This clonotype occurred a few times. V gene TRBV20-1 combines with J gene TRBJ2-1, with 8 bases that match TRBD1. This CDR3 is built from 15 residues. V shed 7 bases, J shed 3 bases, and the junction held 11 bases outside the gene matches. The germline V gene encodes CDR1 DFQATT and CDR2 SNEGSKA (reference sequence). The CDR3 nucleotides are TGCAGTGTCAAACCGGCAGGGGGCTACTACAATGAGCAGTTCTTC. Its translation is CSVKPAGGYYNEQFF.

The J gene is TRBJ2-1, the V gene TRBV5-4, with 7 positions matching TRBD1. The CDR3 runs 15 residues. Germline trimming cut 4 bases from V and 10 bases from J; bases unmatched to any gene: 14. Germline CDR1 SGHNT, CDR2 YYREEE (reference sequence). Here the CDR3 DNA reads TGTGCCAGCAGCCCCGGACAGGTCGCTGGTGAGGAGCAGTTCTTC. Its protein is CASSPGQVAGEEQFF.

CDR3 coding DNA: TGTGCCAGCAGCTTAGCCGGGACCCAAGAGACCCAGTACTTC. Its translation is CASSLAGTQETQYF. V is TRBV7-2 and J is TRBJ2-5; D is possibly TRBD1 or TRBD2 (5 bases each). CDR1 is SGHTA and CDR2 is FQGNSA in the germline V gene. Trimming took 0 bases from V and 1 from J, leaving 6 bases between them. This CDR3 spans 14 amino acids.

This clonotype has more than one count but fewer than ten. This CDR3 is CASSLNDGGRGEAFF. The CDR3 DNA reads TGCGCCAGCAGCTTAAACGACGGGGGAAGAGGTGAAGCTTTCTTT. The V and J genes are TRBV5-1 and TRBJ1-1, with D possibly matching TRBD1 (5 bases). This CDR3 spans 15 amino acids. Germline V gene lookup returns CDR1 SGHRS and CDR2 YFSETQ. Trimming stripped 2 bases from V and 7 bases from J, with 18 bases between.

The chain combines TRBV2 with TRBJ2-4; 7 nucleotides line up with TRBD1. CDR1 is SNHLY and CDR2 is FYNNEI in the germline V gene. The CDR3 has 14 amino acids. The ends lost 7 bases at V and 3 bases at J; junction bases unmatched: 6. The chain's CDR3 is CASKDRHYKNIQYF. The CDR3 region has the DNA TGTGCCAGCAAGGACAGGCACTACAAAAACATTCAGTACTTC.